A single sample gave rise to the 8 T cell receptor beta chains below, sequenced in a study of regulatory dendritic cells for organ transplantation. Assay used: immunoSEQ multiplex PCR; TCRdb lists only in-frame clones, some missing. The data contain about 30,000 clones, over 60% of them seen just once; the ten biggest clones take up about 2%. The specimen was memory CD4+ T cells from blood. Subset here: CD45RO+ memory T cells. Source of these receptors: a human donor in good health.

The J gene is TRBJ1-5, the V gene TRBV15, with 7 bases aligning to TRBD1. The CDR3 sequence is 14 residues long. With V trimmed by 5 bases and J by 5 bases, 6 bases remained unmatched. Germline V gene lookup returns CDR1 LNHNV and CDR2 YYDKDF (reference sequence). CDR3 protein: CATSLQGVYQPQHF. The CDR3 coding sequence is TGTGCCACCAGCCTTCAGGGGGTGTATCAGCCCCAGCATTTT.

The V and J genes are TRBV27 and TRBJ2-7, with 8 bases lining up with TRBD2. Germline V gives CDR1 MNHEY, CDR2 SMNVEV (reference sequence). CDR3 length: 16 residues. After removal of 5 bases from V and 2 bases from J, the junction contained 11 bases not matched to a gene. CDR3 sequence: CASSRSTSGGTYEQYF. Here the CDR3 DNA reads TGTGCCAGCAGTCGATCAACTAGCGGAGGGACCTACGAGCAGTACTTC.

This clone was seen a few times. The V gene is TRBV29-1, the J gene TRBJ1-1, with D possibly matching TRBD1 (6 bases). CDR1 and CDR2 from the germline V gene are SQVTM and ANQGSEA. CDR3 length: 12 residues. V lost 4 bases to trimming and J lost 1 base, with 7 bases between them. The CDR3 loop is CSVGRGNTEAFF. As DNA, the CDR3 is TGCAGCGTTGGCAGGGGGAACACTGAAGCTTTCTTT.

The V gene is TRBV30, the J gene TRBJ2-7; 8 bases agree with TRBD1. The CDR3 sequence is 17 residues long. V was pared by 3 bases and J by 5 bases, with 18 bases of the junction left unmatched. Germline V gene sequence: CDR1 GTSNPN, CDR2 SVGIG (reference sequence). CDR3 loop: CAWSPLGQGARGDEQYF. The CDR3 region has the DNA TGTGCCTGGAGCCCCCTGGGGCAGGGGGCGCGCGGGGACGAGCAGTACTTC. Full variable domain (remainder filled in from reference TRBV30 and TRBJ2-7): SQTIHQWPATLVQPVGSPLSLECTVEGTSNPNLYWYRQAAGRGLQLLFYSVGIGQISSEVPQNLSASRPQDRQFILSSKKLLLSDSGFYLCAWSPLGQGARGDEQYFGPGTRLTVT.

V and J are TRBV19 and TRBJ1-2, with 9 nucleotides matching TRBD1. J lost 5 bases, V lost 1 base, and 5 bases had no gene match. CDR1 and CDR2 from the germline V gene are LNHDA and SQIVND (reference sequence). The length of the CDR3 is 15 residues. This chain's CDR3 is CASSIGTGVGYGYTF. For the CDR3, the DNA is TGTGCCAGTAGTATAGGGACAGGGGTTGGATATGGCTACACCTTC.

The chain carries TRBV11-2 and TRBJ2-3, with 14 bases matching TRBD2. The CDR3 spans 15 residues. V lost 5 bases to trimming and J lost 7 bases; unmatched junction nucleotides: 5. Germline-derived CDR1 and CDR2 are SGHAT and FQNNGV. For the CDR3, the DNA is TGTGCCAGCAGCGGGACTAGCGGGGGAGGGAATACGCAGTATTTT. It is translated as CASSGTSGGGNTQYF.

This chain uses TRBV4-3 with TRBJ2-3; a weak D match, TRBD2 (6 bases). Deletions cut 1 base from V and 3 bases from J, with 23 bases between. The CDR3 totals 19 residues. Germline V gives CDR1 LGHNA, CDR2 YSLEER. CDR3 region: CASSQAPAGTQGATDTQYF. The CDR3 DNA is TGCGCCAGCAGCCAAGCTCCAGCGGGTACGCAGGGTGCGACAGATACGCAGTATTTT.

This clone was counted only a few times. This chain uses TRBV7-2 with TRBJ1-2, with D perhaps matching TRBD1 (5 bases). The CDR3 sequence is 16 residues long. V shed 1 base and J shed 4 bases, with 16 bases lying between them. The germline gives CDR1 SGHTA, CDR2 FQGNSA. CDR3 sequence reads: CASSLEGGAEVYGYTF. In nucleotides, the CDR3 is TGTGCCAGCAGCTTAGAGGGAGGGGCAGAGGTCTATGGCTACACCTTC.